The present entry profiles one T cell receptor beta chain with its context. The target antigen is unknown. The sample belongs to a study of cytomegalovirus exposure and HLA in healthy donors. Whole-study findings and limits: An analysis done earlier found most TCR beta V segments productive about 90% or about 30% of the time. The authors excluded some V segments, including TRBV6-2 and TRBV6-3, as indistinguishable. Some public TCRs appeared in many individuals, while most sequences were rare. There were several of the most significant clusters that appeared linked to common viral pathogens in a later analysis.

The PCR made use of 60 Vbeta and 13 Jbeta primers. TCRdb's table, derived via immunoSEQ multiplex PCR, lists solely in-frame clones and lacks some. Of about 130,000 clones listed, roughly 80% are singletons. V trimming: 4 bases; J trimming: 4 bases; junction bases outside the gene matches: 6. CDR3 length: 15 residues. Germline V lookup: CDR1 MNHEY, CDR2 SVGAGI. The TCR comes from a girl aged 2-9 years in good health and CMV-seronegative. What was sequenced was PBMCs. The chain combines TRBV6-5 with TRBJ2-2; 7 nucleotides match TRBD1. CDR3 sequence (DNA): TGTGCCAGCAGTTGGGGACAGTCGGTCACCGGGGAGCTGTTTTTT. This gives the protein CASSWGQSVTGELFF.